The sequence of this TCR beta chain was determined in a study of T cell repertoires in cytomegalovirus infection. Study in general: Public TCR beta signatures marked donors with CMV infection and the matching HLA. Study findings and constraints: What dominated the ex vivo response were HLA-C-restricted CMV-specific TCR beta clonotypes. People with CMV and the relevant HLA were identified by cumulative public TCR beta family frequency.

TCRdb re-analysed the reads in MiXCR, keeping a single row per CDR3 protein. The data contain 100,000 to 150,000 distinct CDR3 sequences, approximately 24% of them singletons. On this clonotype: No antigen is known for it.

Input material: PBMCs, sequenced either directly or after in vitro stimulation (not recorded which). This sequence originates from a human donor in good health (CMV status not recorded). Some clones in this sample may be carry-over from other donors' samples.

The CDR3 is CSAQQGVNQPQHF. The CDR3 DNA sequence: TGCAGTGCTCAACAGGGGGTAAATCAGCCCCAGCATTTT. The V call is TRBV20-1, the J call TRBJ1-5; 8 nucleotides agree with TRBD1. The CDR3 covers 13 residues. CDR1 is DFQATT and CDR2 is SNEGSKA in the germline V gene (reference sequence). After removal of 5 bases from V and 4 bases from J, the junction contained 4 bases not matched to a gene.